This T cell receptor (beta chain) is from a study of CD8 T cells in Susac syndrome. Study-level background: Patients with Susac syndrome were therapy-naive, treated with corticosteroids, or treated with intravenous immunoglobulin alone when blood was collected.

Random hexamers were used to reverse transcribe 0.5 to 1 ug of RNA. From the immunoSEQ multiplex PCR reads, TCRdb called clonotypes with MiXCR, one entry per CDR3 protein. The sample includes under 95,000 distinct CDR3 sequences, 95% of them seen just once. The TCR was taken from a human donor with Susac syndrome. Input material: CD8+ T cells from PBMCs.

This CDR3 reads CASRVAGAGDTQYF. The CDR3 DNA follows: TGTGCCAGCAGGGTAGCGGGAGCTGGAGATACGCAGTATTTT. The chain carries TRBV12-3 or TRBV12-4 and TRBJ2-3; 9 nucleotides align to TRBD2. This CDR3 is built from 14 residues. J gave up 5 bases and V 6 bases, and 6 bases lay outside the gene matches.